The present TCR beta chain was sequenced within a study of siplizumab effects on memory and regulatory T cells. Only in-frame clones appear in the TCRdb table, and some are missing; sequencing was by immunoSEQ multiplex PCR. Here the sample spans more than 85,000 clones, 80% to 90% being singletons. This clone occurred once. Its specificity is not known. The length of the CDR3 is 15 residues. Trimming cost V 3 bases and J 0 bases, with 6 bases left between them. The V gene's germline CDR1 is MDHEN and CDR2 SYDVKM. Study outcomes and limitations: Confirmatory evidence of suppressive function in proliferating siplizumab-culture Tregs was not obtained. It seemed that naive T cells were more diverse than memory cells and were major contributors to the alloresponse. Siplizumab caused a significant drop in alloreactive sequences traceable to unstimulated CD4+ memory cells. Unstimulated subsets were the mapping target of only a minor fraction of alloreactive clones.

This TCR derives from a human donor in good health. The rearrangement links TRBV28 to TRBJ2-6; D not certain. The sample taken for sequencing was CD4+ T cells sorted from blood. CDR3 region: CASSFSGSGANVLTF. The CDR3 nucleotides are TGTGCCAGCAGTTTTTCCGGCTCTGGGGCCAACGTCCTGACTTTC.